This entry lists 10 T cell receptor beta chains sequenced from one sample in a study of cytomegalovirus exposure and HLA in healthy donors. Using immunoSEQ multiplex PCR, the repertoire was profiled, and TCRdb retains in-frame clones only, with some absent. The sample consists of 140,000 to 150,000 clones, approximately 93% of them appearing once. The sequenced sample was PBMCs. The receptors stem from a man aged 18 to 30 in good health and CMV-seronegative.

J is TRBJ2-7 and V is TRBV5-1, with D maybe TRBD2 (6 bases). This CDR3 region has 15 residues. Looked up from germline, CDR1 is SGHRS and CDR2 is YFSETQ. Trimming left V 4 bases short and J 5 bases short, with 19 bases between. The CDR3 nucleotides read TGCGCCAGCAGCCCCCAGGTGGGGGGTAACCACGAGCAGTACTTC. It yields the protein CASSPQVGGNHEQYF.

This clone was recorded once. V gene TRBV6-1 combines with J gene TRBJ1-2; possible D gene TRBD1, 6 bases. V dropped 11 bases and J dropped 3 bases, with 16 bases sitting between them. Per the germline V gene, CDR1 is MNHNS and CDR2 is SASEGT. The CDR3 spans 13 residues. The CDR3 loop reads CASSVGGDYGYTF. CDR3 nucleotides: TGTGCCTCCTCGGTAGGGGGGGACTATGGCTACACCTTC.

The rearrangement uses TRBV6-6 and TRBJ2-1, with 13 bases identical to TRBD2. The CDR3 consists of 15 residues. V lost 4 bases and J lost 12; bases outside the gene matches: 9. Germline CDR1 and CDR2: MNHNY and SVGAGI (reference sequence). The CDR3 DNA reads as TGTGCCAGCAGTTCCGAAAGGACTAGCGGGGGCGGGCAGTTCTTC. Translated, it gives CASSSERTSGGGQFF.

V is TRBV10-2 and J is TRBJ1-2; D gene unclear. Germline loops: CDR1 WSHSY, CDR2 SAAADI. The CDR3 length is 12 residues. V lost 6 bases to trimming and J lost 7 bases, with 12 bases between them. The CDR3 DNA is TGCGCCAGCAGGCAGGACTTATTTGGCTACACCTTC. It is translated as CASRQDLFGYTF.

The genes are TRBV2 and TRBJ2-3, with 7 bases identical to TRBD2. The ends lost 6 bases at V and 2 bases at J; junction bases unmatched: 8. The germline CDR1 and CDR2 sequences are SNHLY and FYNNEI. The CDR3 covers 15 residues. CDR3 in amino acids: CASRSGTTYTDTQYF. The CDR3 DNA reads as TGTGCCAGCAGGTCCGGGACTACATACACAGATACGCAGTATTTT. Looking up the rest from reference TRBV2 and TRBJ2-3 gives the full variable domain: EPEVTQTPSHQVTQMGQEVILRCVPISNHLYFYWYRQILGQKVEFLVSFYNNEISEKSEIFDDQFSVERPDGSNFTLKIRSTKLEDSAMYFCASRSGTTYTDTQYFGPGTRLTVL.

The rearrangement uses TRBV5-4 and TRBJ2-2; the match to TRBD2 covers 14 bases. Germline V gives CDR1 SGHNT, CDR2 YYREEE (reference sequence). There are 18 residues in the CDR3. The V and J ends lost 3 bases and 0 bases, in that order; junction bases with no gene match: 4. CDR3 loop: CASSWTSGGPPNTGELFF. CDR3 in DNA: TGTGCCAGCAGCTGGACTAGCGGGGGGCCCCCGAACACCGGGGAGCTGTTTTTT.

The chain employs TRBV5-4 and TRBJ2-3, with TRBD1 matching over 9 bases. With 4 bases clipped from V and 2 bases from J, the junction kept 5 bases outside the gene matches. This CDR3 comprises 15 residues. Per the germline V gene, CDR1 is SGHNT and CDR2 is YYREEE (reference sequence). The chain's CDR3 is CASSLGQGITDTQYF. CDR3 DNA: TGTGCCAGCAGCCTGGGACAGGGCATCACAGATACGCAGTATTTT.

This chain's CDR3 is CASSLGLAESSYEQYV. The CDR3 nucleotides are TGTGCCAGCAGCTTAGGTCTAGCGGAGAGCTCCTACGAGCAGTACGTC. The chain has TRBV7-8 and TRBJ2-7; 7 nucleotides match TRBD2. J was trimmed by 0 bases and V by 1 base; bases with no gene match: 6. In germline, CDR1 is SGHVS, CDR2 FQNEAQ. This CDR3 spans 16 amino acids.

The chain carries TRBV7-2 and TRBJ1-4, with D perhaps matching TRBD1 (5 bases). CDR1 SGHTA and CDR2 FQGNSA come from the germline V gene. V lost 1 base and J 10 bases, leaving 10 bases between the germline ends. The CDR3 loop spans 13 amino acids. CDR3 in amino acids: CASSLVGGGKLFF. The CDR3 DNA is TGTGCCAGCAGCTTAGTTGGGGGAGGAAAACTGTTTTTT. Combining the CDR3 with reference TRBV7-2 and TRBJ1-4 gives the whole variable domain GAGVSQSPSNKVTEKGKDVELRCDPISGHTALYWYRQSLGQGLEFLIYFQGNSAPDKSGLPSDRFSAERTGGSVSTLTIQRTQQEDSAVYLCASSLVGGGKLFFGSGTQLSVL.

The chain links TRBV6-5 to TRBJ2-1; D gene unclear. V dropped 2 bases and J dropped 10 bases, with 9 bases sitting between them. This CDR3 spans 12 amino acids. The germline V gene encodes CDR1 MNHEY and CDR2 SVGAGI. The CDR3 spells CASSYGPREQFF. The CDR3 nucleotides read TGTGCCAGCAGTTACGGCCCGAGGGAGCAGTTCTTC.